This T cell receptor beta chain was sequenced during a study of T cell repertoires in aging, cancer and after chemotherapy (dated by TCRdb to the late 2010s). Turning to the overall study: Donors were distributed across six age groups ranging from 30 or younger to 70 or older, with at least three individuals included per group. In the hematological group, the paired samples taken before and after chemotherapy came from chronic lymphocytic leukemia patients who were treated with regimens based on fludarabine or bendamustine. To look at immunoaging and at how T cells reconstitute after chemotherapy, the study profiled TCR beta repertoires in peripheral blood from both healthy donors and cancer patients. Around 10 million TCR reads were contained in the full dataset. Alongside some 96 healthy donors serving as a reference group, the cohort included some 220 cancer patients, of whom about 93 had hematological cancers and more than 110 had solid cancers.

Here is what the overall study found, with its caveats: Median generation probability increased over the chemotherapy interval in both cancer cohorts, suggesting repertoire reconstitution through rebound thymic output. Declining TCR diversity with age in healthy donors was mainly explained by loss of richness; in cancer patients, loss of evenness also contributed. Compared with age-matched healthy donors, untreated patients with either hematological or solid cancers had significantly lower TCR diversity in the blood along with higher clonality. Hematological cancer patients had infiltration of lymphoid organs, and this infiltration may itself impair thymic emigration or peripheral T cell expansion. According to the authors, the repertoire data do not permit conclusions about immunological memory after chemotherapy.

Rearranged TRB sequences spanning V, D and J segments were amplified by multiplex touch-down PCR using a mixed TRB-A/B primer pool. Illumina adapters and sample indices were attached to the amplicons in two consecutive PCR reactions using Phusion HS II polymerase. After gel purification with the NucleoSpin Gel and PCR Clean-up kit, the amplicons were checked using Qubit and an Agilent 2100 Bioanalyzer. Libraries were sequenced on an Illumina MiSeq using 600-cycle, single-indexed, paired-end runs. From the authors' description of their analysis: MiXCR versions 2.12 and 3.0.5 were used to process the TRB sequences. A clone was defined as each unique CDR3 nucleotide sequence, and only productive sequences supported by at least two reads were kept. The repertoire metrics were Shannon diversity, evenness, clonality (calculated as one minus evenness), and diversity profiles parameterized by alpha from 0 to 5. The IGoR algorithm was used to compute generation probabilities of clones in paired pre- and post-chemotherapy samples. TCRdb trimmed public reads at Q25 via fastp, called clones via MiXCR and kept in-frame beta chains. All rows with the same CDR3 protein become a single entry with the most common DNA and genes. TCRdb, not the authors, supplied the V and J calls. This sample comprises around 2,000 distinct CDR3 sequences, 30% to 35% of them detected only once. Jointly, the top ten make up 45% to 50% of the sample.

The CDR3 numbers 13 residues from cysteine through phenylalanine. The CDR3 DNA has 39 bases and is translated from base 1. From a lookup of the germline V gene, CDR1 and CDR2 are ENHRY and SYGVKD. V has 6 bases trimmed and J has 8 bases trimmed; junction bases matching no gene number 6. Genomic DNA extracted from peripheral blood, rather than sorted cells or RNA, was used as the source for amplification of TCR beta rearrangements. This clonotype was picked up a small number of times. Its antigen is still unknown. Base quality data are lacking; no much larger clone is found one base away. The sequence came from a human donor with a blood cancer. The specimen was blood. The rearranged segments are TRBV10-3 and TRBJ1-2, with 10 bases matching TRBD1. The CDR3 sequence is CAIRETGGKGYTF. Read as DNA, the sequence is TGTGCCATCAGGGAGACAGGGGGCAAGGGCTACACCTTC.